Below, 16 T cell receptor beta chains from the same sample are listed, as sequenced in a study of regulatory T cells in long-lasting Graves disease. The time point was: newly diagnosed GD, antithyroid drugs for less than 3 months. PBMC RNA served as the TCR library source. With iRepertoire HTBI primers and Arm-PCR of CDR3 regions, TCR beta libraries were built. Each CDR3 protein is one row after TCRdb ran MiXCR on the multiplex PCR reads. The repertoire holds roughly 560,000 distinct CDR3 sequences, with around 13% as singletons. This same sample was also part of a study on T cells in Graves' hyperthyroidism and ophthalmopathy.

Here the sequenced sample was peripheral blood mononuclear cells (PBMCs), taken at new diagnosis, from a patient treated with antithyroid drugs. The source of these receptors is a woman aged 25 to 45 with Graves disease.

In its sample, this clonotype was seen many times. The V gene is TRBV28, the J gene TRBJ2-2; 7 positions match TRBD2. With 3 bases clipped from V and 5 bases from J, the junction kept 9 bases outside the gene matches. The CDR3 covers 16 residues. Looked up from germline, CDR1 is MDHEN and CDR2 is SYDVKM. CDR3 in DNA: TGTGCCAGCAGTTTCCTCTTAGCGGGTAGGACCGGGGAGCTGTTTTTT. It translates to CASSFLLAGRTGELFF.

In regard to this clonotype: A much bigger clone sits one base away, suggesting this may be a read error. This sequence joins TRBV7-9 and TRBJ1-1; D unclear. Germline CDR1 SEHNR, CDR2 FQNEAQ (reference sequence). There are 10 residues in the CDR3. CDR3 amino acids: CAGSLAEAFF. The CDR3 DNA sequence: TGTGCCGGCAGCCTAGCTGAAGCTTTCTTT.

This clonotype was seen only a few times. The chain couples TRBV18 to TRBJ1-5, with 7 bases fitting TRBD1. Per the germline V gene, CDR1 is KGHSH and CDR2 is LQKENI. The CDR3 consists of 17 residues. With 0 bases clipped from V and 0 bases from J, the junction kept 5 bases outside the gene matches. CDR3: CASSPPSTGYSNQPQHF. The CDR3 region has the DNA TGTGCCAGCTCACCACCCTCGACAGGGTATAGCAATCAGCCCCAGCATTTT.

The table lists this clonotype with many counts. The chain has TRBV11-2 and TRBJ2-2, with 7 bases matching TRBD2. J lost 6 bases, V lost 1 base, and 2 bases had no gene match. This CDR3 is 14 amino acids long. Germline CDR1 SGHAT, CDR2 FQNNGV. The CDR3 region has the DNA TGTGCCAGCAGCTTAGCGGGAGGCGCCGGGGAGCTGTTTTTT. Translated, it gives CASSLAGGAGELFF.

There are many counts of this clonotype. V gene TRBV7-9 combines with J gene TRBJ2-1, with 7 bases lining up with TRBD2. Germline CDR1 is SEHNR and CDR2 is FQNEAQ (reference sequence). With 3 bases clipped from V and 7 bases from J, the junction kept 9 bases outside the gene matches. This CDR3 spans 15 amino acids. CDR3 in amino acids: CASSFPGGSKNEQFF. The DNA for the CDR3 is TGTGCCAGCAGCTTTCCGGGCGGGAGTAAGAATGAGCAGTTCTTC.

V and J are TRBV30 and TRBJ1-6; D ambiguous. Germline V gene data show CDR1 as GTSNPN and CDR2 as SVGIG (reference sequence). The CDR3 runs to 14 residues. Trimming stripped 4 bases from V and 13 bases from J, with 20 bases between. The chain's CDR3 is CAWKKTVTIHPLHF. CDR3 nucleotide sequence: TGTGCCTGGAAAAAGACCGTGACAATTCACCCCCTCCACTTT.

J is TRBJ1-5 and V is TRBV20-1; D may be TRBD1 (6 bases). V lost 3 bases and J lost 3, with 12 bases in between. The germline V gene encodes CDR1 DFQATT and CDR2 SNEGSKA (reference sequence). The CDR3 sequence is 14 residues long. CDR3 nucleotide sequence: TGCAGTGCTAGGAGACAGGCTCTCAATCAGCCCCAGCATTTT. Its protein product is CSARRQALNQPQHF.

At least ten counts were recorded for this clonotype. In DNA form, the CDR3 reads TGTGCCAGCAGTTACTCGATAAACAGGGGGACTGAAGCTTTCTTT. It encodes CASSYSINRGTEAFF. V gene TRBV6-5 combines with J gene TRBJ1-1; 8 bases line up with TRBD1. The J segment lost 5 bases and the V segment lost 0 bases, leaving 5 bases of the junction unmatched. The CDR3 totals 15 residues. The germline V gene has CDR1 MNHEY and CDR2 SVGAGI.

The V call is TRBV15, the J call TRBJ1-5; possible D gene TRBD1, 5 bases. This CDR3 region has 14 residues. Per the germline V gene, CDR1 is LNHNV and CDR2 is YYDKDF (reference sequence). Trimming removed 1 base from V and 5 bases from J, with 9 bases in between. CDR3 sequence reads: CATSRAGYYQPQHF. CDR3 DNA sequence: TGTGCCACCAGCAGAGCAGGGTACTATCAGCCCCAGCATTTT.

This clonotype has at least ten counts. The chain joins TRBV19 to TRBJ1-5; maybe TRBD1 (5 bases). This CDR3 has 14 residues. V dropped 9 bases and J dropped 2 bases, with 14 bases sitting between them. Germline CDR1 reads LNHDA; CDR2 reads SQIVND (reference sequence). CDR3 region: CASQGWGGNQPQHF. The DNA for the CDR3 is TGTGCCAGCCAGGGCTGGGGCGGCAATCAGCCCCAGCATTTT.

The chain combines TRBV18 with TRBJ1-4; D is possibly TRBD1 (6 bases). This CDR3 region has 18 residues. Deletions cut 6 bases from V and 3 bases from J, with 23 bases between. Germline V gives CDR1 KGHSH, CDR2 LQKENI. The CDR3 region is CASSPGRDGGRPNEKLFF. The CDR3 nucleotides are TGTGCCAGCTCTCCTGGCCGGGACGGGGGGCGACCTAATGAAAAACTGTTTTTT.

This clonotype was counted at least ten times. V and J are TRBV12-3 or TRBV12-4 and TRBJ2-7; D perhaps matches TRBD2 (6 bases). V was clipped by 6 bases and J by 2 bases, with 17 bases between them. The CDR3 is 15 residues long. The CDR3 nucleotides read TGTGCCAGCAGCACCCATTTCGGGGGAACCTACGAGCAGTACTTC. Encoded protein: CASSTHFGGTYEQYF.

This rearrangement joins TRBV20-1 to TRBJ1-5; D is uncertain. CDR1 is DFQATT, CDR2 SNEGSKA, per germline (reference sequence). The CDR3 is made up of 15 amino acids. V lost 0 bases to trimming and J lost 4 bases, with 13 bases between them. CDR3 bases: TGCAGTGCTAGAGAGGGAAATGGCGCGAATCAGCCCCAGCATTTT. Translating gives CSAREGNGANQPQHF.

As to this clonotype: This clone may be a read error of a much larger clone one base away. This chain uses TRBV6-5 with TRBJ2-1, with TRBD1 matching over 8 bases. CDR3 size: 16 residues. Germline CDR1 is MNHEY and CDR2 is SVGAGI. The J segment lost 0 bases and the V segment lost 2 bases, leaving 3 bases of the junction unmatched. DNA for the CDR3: TGTGCCAGCAGTTACGGACAGGGCCTCTCCTACAATGAGCAGTTCTTC. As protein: CASSYGQGLSYNEQFF.

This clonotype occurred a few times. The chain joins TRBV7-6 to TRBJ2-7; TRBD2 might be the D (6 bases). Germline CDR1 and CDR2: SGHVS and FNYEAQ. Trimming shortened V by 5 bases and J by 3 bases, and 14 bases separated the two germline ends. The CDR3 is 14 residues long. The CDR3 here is CASSLYPGVYEQYF. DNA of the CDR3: TGTGCCAGCAGCCTGTATCCGGGGGTCTACGAGCAGTACTTC. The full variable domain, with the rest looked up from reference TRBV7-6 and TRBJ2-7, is GAGVSQSPRYKVTKRGQDVALRCDPISGHVSLYWYRQALGQGPEFLTYFNYEAQQDKSGLPNDRFSAERPEGSISTLTIQRTEQRDSAMYRCASSLYPGVYEQYFGPGTRLTVT.

DNA for the CDR3: TGTGCCACCATGCGGGGGGCCTTGGTCGGGGAGCTGTTTTTT. Translation gives CATMRGALVGELFF. The rearrangement links TRBV2 to TRBJ2-2, with 8 bases aligning to TRBD2. The ends lost 10 bases at V and 7 bases at J; junction bases unmatched: 11. Germline CDR1 SNHLY, CDR2 FYNNEI. This CDR3 has 14 residues.